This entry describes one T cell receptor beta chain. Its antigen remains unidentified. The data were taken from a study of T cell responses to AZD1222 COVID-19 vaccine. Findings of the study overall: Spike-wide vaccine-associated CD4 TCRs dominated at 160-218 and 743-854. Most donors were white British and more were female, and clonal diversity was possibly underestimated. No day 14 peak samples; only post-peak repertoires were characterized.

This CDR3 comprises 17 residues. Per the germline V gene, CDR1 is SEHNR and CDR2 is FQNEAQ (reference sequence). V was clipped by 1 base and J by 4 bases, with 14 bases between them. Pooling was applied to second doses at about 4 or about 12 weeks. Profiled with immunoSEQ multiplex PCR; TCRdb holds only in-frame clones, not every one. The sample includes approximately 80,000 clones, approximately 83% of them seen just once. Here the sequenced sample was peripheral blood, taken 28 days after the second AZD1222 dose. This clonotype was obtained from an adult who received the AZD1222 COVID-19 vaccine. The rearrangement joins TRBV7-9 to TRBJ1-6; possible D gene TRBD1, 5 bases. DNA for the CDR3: TGTGCCAGCAGCTTAGTGGCAGGGAGTTCTTATAATTCACCCCTCCACTTT. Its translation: CASSLVAGSSYNSPLHF. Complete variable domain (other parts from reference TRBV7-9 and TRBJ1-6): DTGVSQNPRHKITKRGQNVTFRCDPISEHNRLYWYRQTLGQGPEFLTYFQNEAQLEKSRLLSDRFSAERPKGSFSTLEIQRTEQGDSAMYLCASSLVAGSSYNSPLHFGNGTRLTVT.